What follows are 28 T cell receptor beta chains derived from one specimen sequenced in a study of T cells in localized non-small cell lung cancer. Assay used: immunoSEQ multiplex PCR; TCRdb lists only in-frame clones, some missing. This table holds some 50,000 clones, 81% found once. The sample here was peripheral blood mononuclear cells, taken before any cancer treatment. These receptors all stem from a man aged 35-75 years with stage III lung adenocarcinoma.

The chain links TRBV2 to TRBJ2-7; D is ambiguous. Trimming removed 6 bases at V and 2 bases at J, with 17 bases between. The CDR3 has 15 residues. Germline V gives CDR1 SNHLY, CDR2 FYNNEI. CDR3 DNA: TGTGCCAGCAGCATCCGACACATAAACACCTACGAGCAGTACTTC. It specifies CASSIRHINTYEQYF.

This CDR3 is CASRLGESGANVLTF. CDR3 coding DNA: TGTGCCAGCAGACTAGGGGAATCTGGGGCCAACGTCCTGACTTTC. V is TRBV2 and J is TRBJ2-6; the D gene could be TRBD1 or TRBD2 (5 bases each). The germline V and J ends were trimmed by 6 bases and 1 base, with 10 bases remaining between them. Germline V gene sequence: CDR1 SNHLY, CDR2 FYNNEI. CDR3 length: 15 amino acids.

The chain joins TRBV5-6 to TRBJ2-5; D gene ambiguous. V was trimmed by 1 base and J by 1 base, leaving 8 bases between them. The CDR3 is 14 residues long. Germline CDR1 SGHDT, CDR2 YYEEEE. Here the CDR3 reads CASSLFGIQETQYF. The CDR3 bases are TGTGCCAGCAGCTTGTTTGGTATCCAAGAGACCCAGTACTTC.

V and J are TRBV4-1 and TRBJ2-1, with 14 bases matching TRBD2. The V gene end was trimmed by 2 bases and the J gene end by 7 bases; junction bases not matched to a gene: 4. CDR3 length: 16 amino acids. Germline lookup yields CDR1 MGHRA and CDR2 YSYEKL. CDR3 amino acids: CASSQRLAGGVNEQFF. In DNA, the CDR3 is TGCGCCAGCAGCCAACGACTAGCGGGGGGGGTTAATGAGCAGTTCTTC.

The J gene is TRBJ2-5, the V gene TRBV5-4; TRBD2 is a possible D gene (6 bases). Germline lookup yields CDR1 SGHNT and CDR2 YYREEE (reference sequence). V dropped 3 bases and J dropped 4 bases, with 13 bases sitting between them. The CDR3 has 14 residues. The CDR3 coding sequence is TGTGCCAGCAGCTCAACGGGACTCAGAGAGACCCAGTACTTC. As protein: CASSSTGLRETQYF.

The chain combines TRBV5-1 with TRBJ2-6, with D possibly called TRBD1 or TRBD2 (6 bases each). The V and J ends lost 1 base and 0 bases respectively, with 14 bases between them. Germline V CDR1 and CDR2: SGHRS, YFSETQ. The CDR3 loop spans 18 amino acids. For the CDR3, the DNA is TGCGCCAGCAGCTTGTCGGTGGGGGGCTCCTCTGGGGCCAACGTCCTGACTTTC. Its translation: CASSLSVGGSSGANVLTF.

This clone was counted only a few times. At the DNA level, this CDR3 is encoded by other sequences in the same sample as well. The CDR3 DNA sequence: TGTGCCAGCAGTTTCTCGACAGGGAACACCGGGGAGCTGTTTTTT. The encoded protein is CASSFSTGNTGELFF. The chain links TRBV27 to TRBJ2-2, with D maybe TRBD1 (6 bases). This CDR3 spans 15 amino acids. V lost 3 bases and J lost 1, with 9 bases in between. CDR1 and CDR2 from the germline V gene are MNHEY and SMNVEV (reference sequence).

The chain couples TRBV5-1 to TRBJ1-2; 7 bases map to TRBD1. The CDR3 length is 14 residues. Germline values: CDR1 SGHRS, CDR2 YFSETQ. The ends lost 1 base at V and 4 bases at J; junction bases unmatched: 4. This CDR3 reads CASSLWGTAYGYTF. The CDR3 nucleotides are TGCGCCAGCAGCTTGTGGGGGACAGCCTATGGCTACACCTTC.

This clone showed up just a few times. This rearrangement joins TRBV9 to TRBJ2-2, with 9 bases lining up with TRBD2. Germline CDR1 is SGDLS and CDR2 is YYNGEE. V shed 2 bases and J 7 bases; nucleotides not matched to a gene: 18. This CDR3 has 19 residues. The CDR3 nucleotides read TGTGCCAGCAGCGTCTTTCCAGGGACTAGCTCAACGATTGGCGGGGAGCTGTTTTTT. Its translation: CASSVFPGTSSTIGGELFF. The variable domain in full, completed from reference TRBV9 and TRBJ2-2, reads DSGVTQTPKHLITATGQRVTLRCSPRSGDLSVYWYQQSLDQGLQFLIQYYNGEERAKGNILERFSAQQFPDLHSELNLSSLELGDSALYFCASSVFPGTSSTIGGELFFGEGSRLTVL.

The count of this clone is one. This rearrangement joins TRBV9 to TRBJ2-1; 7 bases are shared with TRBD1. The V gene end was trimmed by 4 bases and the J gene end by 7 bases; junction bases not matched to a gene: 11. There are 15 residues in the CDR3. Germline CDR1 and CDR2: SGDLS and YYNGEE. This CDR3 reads CASSSKGSRGNEQFF. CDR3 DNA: TGTGCCAGCAGCTCTAAAGGGTCCAGGGGGAATGAGCAGTTCTTC. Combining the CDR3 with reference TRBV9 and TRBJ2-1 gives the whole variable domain DSGVTQTPKHLITATGQRVTLRCSPRSGDLSVYWYQQSLDQGLQFLIQYYNGEERAKGNILERFSAQQFPDLHSELNLSSLELGDSALYFCASSSKGSRGNEQFFGPGTRLTVL.

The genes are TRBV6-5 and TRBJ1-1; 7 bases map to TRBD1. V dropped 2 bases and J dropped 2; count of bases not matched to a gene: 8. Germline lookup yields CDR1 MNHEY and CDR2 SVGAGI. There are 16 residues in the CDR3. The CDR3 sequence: CASSYERTGPNTEAFF. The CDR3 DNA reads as TGTGCCAGCAGTTACGAACGGACAGGTCCAAACACTGAAGCTTTCTTT.

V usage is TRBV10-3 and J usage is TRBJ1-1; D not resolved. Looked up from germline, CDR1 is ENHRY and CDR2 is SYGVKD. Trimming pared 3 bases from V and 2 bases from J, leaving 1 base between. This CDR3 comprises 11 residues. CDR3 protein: CAISDNTEAFF. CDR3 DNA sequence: TGTGCCATCAGTGACAACACTGAAGCTTTCTTT.

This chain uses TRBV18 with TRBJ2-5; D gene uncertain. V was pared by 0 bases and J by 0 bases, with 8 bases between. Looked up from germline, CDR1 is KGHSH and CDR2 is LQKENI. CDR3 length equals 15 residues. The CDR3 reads CASSPPVWNQETQYF. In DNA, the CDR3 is TGTGCCAGCTCACCACCAGTCTGGAACCAAGAGACCCAGTACTTC. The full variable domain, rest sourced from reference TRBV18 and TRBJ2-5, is NAGVMQNPRHLVRRRGQEARLRCSPMKGHSHVYWYRQLPEEGLKFMVYLQKENIIDESGMPKERFSAEFPKEGPSILRIQQVVRGDSAAYFCASSPPVWNQETQYFGPGTRLLVL.

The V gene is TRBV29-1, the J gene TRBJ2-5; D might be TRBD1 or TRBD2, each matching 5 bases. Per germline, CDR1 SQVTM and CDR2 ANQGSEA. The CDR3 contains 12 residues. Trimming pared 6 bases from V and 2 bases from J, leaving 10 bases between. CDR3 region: CSVGTAQETQYF. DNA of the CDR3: TGCAGCGTAGGGACGGCACAAGAGACCCAGTACTTC. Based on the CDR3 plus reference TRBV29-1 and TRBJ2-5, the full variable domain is SAVISQKPSRDICQRGTSLTIQCQVDSQVTMMFWYRQQPGQSLTLIATANQGSEATYESGFVIDKFPISRPNLTFSTLTVSNMSPEDSSIYLCSVGTAQETQYFGPGTRLLVL.

The CDR3 coding sequence is TGTGCCTGGACCAAACTTGCTGGGGCCAACGTCCTGACTTTC. Residues: CAWTKLAGANVLTF. The chain links TRBV30 to TRBJ2-6; no clear D. In germline, CDR1 is GTSNPN, CDR2 SVGIG (reference sequence). This CDR3 has 14 residues. The V gene lost 4 bases and the J gene lost 2 bases, with 9 bases spanning the gap.

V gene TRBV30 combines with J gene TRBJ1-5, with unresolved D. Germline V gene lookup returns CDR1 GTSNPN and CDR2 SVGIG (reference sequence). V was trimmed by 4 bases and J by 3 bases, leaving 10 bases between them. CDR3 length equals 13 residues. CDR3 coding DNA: TGTGCCTGGAATAAGGCGCCCAATCAGCCCCAGCATTTT. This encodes CAWNKAPNQPQHF.

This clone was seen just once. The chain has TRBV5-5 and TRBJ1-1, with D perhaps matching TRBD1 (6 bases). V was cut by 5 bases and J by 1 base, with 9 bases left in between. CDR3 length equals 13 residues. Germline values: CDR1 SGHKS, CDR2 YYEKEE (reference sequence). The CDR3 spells CASRGAANTEAFF. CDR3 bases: TGTGCCAGCAGGGGGGCAGCGAACACTGAAGCTTTCTTT.

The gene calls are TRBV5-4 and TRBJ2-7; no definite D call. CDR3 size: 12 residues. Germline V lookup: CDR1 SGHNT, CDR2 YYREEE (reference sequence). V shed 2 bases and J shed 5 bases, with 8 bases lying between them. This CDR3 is CASSFAMNEQYF. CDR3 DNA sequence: TGTGCCAGCAGCTTCGCTATGAACGAGCAGTACTTC. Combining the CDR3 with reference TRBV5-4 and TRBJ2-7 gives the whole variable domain ETGVTQSPTHLIKTRGQQVTLRCSSQSGHNTVSWYQQALGQGPQFIFQYYREEENGRGNFPPRFSGLQFPNYSSELNVNALELDDSALYLCASSFAMNEQYFGPGTRLTVT.

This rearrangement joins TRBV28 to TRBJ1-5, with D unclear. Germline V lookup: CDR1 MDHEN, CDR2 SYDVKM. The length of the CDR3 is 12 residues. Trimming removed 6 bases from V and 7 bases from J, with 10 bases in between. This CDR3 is CASRYSQQPQHF. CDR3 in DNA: TGTGCCAGCAGGTACAGCCAACAGCCCCAGCATTTT.

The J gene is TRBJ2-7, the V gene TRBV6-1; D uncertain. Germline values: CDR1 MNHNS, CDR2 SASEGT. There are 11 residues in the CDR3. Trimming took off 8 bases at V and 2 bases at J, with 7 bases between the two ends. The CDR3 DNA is TGTGCCAGCCCGCAGGCCTACGAGCAGTACTTC. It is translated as CASPQAYEQYF.

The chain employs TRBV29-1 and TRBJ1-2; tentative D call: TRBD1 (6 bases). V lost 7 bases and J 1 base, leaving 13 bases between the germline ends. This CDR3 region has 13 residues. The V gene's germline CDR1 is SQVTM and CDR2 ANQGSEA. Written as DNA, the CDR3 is TGCAGCGCCTCGACAGGATTTAACTATGGCTACACCTTC. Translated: CSASTGFNYGYTF.

The CDR3 reads CASSFDGTGADTQYF. The CDR3 DNA reads as TGTGCCAGCAGCTTTGATGGGACAGGGGCAGATACGCAGTATTTT. The rearrangement uses TRBV5-5 and TRBJ2-3; 10 positions agree with TRBD1. J gave up 4 bases and V 2 bases, and 4 bases lay outside the gene matches. The CDR3 extends over 15 amino acids. Germline V CDR1 and CDR2: SGHKS, YYEKEE (reference sequence).

CDR3 in DNA: TGTGCCAGCAGTTACCAGGAAACCTACGAGCAGTACTTC. It translates to CASSYQETYEQYF. V usage is TRBV6-5 and J usage is TRBJ2-7, with D uncertain. CDR1 is MNHEY and CDR2 is SVGAGI in the germline V gene. The CDR3 is made up of 13 amino acids. Trimming left V 2 bases short and J 2 bases short, with 7 bases between.

CDR3 DNA sequence: TGCGCCAGCAGCCAAGATGGAGGTGGGGCTTACGAGCAGTACTTC. Translation: CASSQDGGGAYEQYF. J is TRBJ2-7 and V is TRBV4-1; D tentatively reads TRBD1 or TRBD2 (5 bases each). This CDR3 is built from 15 residues. Germline V gene lookup returns CDR1 MGHRA and CDR2 YSYEKL. V was pared by 0 bases and J by 4 bases, with 13 bases between.

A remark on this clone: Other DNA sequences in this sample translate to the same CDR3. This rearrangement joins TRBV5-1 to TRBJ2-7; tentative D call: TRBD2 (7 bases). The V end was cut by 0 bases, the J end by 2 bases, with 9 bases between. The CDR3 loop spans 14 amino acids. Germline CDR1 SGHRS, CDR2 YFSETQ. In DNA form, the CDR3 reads TGCGCCAGCAGCTTGGGGGGGGGCCCCTACGAGCAGTACTTC. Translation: CASSLGGGPYEQYF.

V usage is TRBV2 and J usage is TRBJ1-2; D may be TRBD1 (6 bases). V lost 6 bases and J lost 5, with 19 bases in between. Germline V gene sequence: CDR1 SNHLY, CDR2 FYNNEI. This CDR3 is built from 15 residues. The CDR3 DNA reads TGTGCCAGCAGCGAGCAGGGGTTAAGTTGGTATGGCTACACCTTC. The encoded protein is CASSEQGLSWYGYTF.

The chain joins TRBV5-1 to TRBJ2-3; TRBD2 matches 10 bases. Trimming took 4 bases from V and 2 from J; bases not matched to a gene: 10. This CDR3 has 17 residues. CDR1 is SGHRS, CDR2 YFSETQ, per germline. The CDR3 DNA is TGCGCCAGCAGCGGGACAACTAGCGGGGCCTACACAGATACGCAGTATTTT. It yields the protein CASSGTTSGAYTDTQYF.

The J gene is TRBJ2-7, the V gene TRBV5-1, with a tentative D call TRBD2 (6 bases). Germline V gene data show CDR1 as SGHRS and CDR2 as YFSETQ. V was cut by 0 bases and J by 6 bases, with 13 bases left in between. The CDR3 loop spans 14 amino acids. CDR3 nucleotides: TGCGCCAGCAGCTTGGATTCGGGGGTGAGCGAGCAGTACTTC. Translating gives CASSLDSGVSEQYF.